The present T cell receptor beta chain was sequenced within a study of T cell responses to AZD1222 COVID-19 vaccine. The method was immunoSEQ multiplex PCR; TCRdb's version includes in-frame clones alone and lacks a portion of them. The table records around 91,000 clones, approximately 90% of them present only once. The V end lost 8 bases, the J end lost 5 bases, and 15 bases lay between the germline ends. CDR1 SQVTM and CDR2 ANQGSEA come from the germline V gene. This CDR3 spans 12 amino acids. The chain links TRBV29-1 to TRBJ1-1; D unresolved. Here the sequenced sample was peripheral blood, taken 28 days after the second AZD1222 dose. The receptor's source is an adult who received the AZD1222 COVID-19 vaccine. The CDR3 DNA reads TGCAGCCCCTGGACTCTGAGGACTGAAGCTTTCTTT. Its protein is CSPWTLRTEAFF.